The clone carrying this T cell receptor (beta chain) was seen ten or more times. Its antigen is undetermined. This sample is part of a study of early T cells in non-severe SARS-CoV-2 infection. Study-wide context: From unsorted whole blood, bulk RNA was sequenced, and the chains remained unpaired.

Germline CDR1 and CDR2: MNHEY and SMNVEV (reference sequence). The CDR3 totals 15 residues. Trimming at V came to 6 bases and at J to 4 bases, leaving 5 bases not matched to a gene. Study-level results: Matches to VDJdb favored anti-spike CD8 responses and missed private and CD4 specificities.

MiXCR was run by TCRdb on the 5' RACE reads, yielding one entry per CDR3 protein. This table has tens of thousands of distinct CDR3 sequences, less than 11% appearing once. The sequence derives from an adult who was a healthcare worker with PCR-confirmed SARS-CoV-2 infection or an uninfected control (not recorded which). The chain couples TRBV27 to TRBJ1-4, with 10 bases matching TRBD1. This sample comprised whole blood, obtained at baseline. CDR3 amino acids: CASRRTGGYNEKLFF. The CDR3, as DNA: TGTGCCAGCAGAAGGACAGGGGGATATAATGAAAAACTGTTTTTT.